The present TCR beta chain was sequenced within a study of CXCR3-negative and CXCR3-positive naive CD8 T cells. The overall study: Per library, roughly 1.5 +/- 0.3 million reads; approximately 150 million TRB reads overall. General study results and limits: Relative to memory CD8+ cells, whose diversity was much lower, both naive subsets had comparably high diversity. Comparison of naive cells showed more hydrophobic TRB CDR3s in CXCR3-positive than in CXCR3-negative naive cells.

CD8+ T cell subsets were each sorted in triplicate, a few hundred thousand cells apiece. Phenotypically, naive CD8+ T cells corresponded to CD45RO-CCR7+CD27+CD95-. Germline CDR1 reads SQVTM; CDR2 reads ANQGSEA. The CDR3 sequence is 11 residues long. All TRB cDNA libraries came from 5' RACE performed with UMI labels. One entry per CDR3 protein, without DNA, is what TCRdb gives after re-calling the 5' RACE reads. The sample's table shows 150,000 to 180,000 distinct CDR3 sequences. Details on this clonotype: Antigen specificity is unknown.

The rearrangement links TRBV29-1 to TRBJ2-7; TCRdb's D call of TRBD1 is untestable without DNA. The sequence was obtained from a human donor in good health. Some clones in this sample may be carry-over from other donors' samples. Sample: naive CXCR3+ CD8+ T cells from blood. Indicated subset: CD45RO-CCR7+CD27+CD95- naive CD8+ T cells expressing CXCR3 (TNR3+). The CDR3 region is CSVVNRGEQYF.